A selection of T cell receptor beta chains follows, all from one sample in a study of blood T cell repertoires in COVID-19. Sequenced by immunoSEQ multiplex PCR; TCRdb stores in-frame clones only, minus some. The sample shows 140,000 or so clones, 88% of them seen only once. Sequenced input: peripheral blood. The receptors originated from a man aged 60 to 69 with active or convalescent COVID-19. Each CDR3 is given with its conserved first and last residue. The order of the fields is clone size, J gene, V gene, CDR3 protein. The size of a clone is reported for some rows only, either as once, few or many, or as a class for expanded clones.

>NA|TRBJ1-4|TRBV19
CASSIRPPPGGKLFF
>NA|TRBJ1-4|TRBV14
CASSRQGINEKLFF
>NA|TRBJ2-3|TRBV7-9
CASSFKGDGSDTQYF
>NA|TRBJ2-7|TRBV4-2
CASSRAGAGEVEQYF
>NA|TRBJ2-7|TRBV4-2
CASSPAWTSGGSSYEQYF
>NA|TRBJ1-1|TRBV5-1
CASSLQPTNTEAFF
>NA|TRBJ1-1|TRBV7-3
CASSPNRGLTEAFF
>NA|TRBJ2-2|TRBV14
CASSFGLAGGAGELFF
>NA|TRBJ2-1|TRBV18
CASSPDTSGSNEQFF
>NA|TRBJ2-5|TRBV19
CASSMGTGRETQYF
>NA|TRBJ2-7|TRBV2
CASSEDAGGEQYF
>NA|TRBJ2-6|TRBV19
CASKGGTGRFGANVLTF
>NA|TRBJ2-5|TRBV4-1
CASSQDGGGGRTQYF
>once|TRBJ1-6|TRBV6-5
CASRRDSGNSPLHF
>NA|TRBJ1-5|TRBV29-1
CSVAGAGASNQPQHF
>NA|TRBJ2-7|TRBV28
CASSLGGRSYEQYF
>NA|TRBJ2-1|TRBV27
CASSSRLAGLYNEQFF
>once|TRBJ1-5|TRBV28
CASSLGGTKAQPQHF
>once|TRBJ2-3|TRBV5-1
CASSPGQGTDTQYF
>NA|TRBJ2-1|TRBV3-1/TRBV3-2
CASSLDRGLYNEQFF